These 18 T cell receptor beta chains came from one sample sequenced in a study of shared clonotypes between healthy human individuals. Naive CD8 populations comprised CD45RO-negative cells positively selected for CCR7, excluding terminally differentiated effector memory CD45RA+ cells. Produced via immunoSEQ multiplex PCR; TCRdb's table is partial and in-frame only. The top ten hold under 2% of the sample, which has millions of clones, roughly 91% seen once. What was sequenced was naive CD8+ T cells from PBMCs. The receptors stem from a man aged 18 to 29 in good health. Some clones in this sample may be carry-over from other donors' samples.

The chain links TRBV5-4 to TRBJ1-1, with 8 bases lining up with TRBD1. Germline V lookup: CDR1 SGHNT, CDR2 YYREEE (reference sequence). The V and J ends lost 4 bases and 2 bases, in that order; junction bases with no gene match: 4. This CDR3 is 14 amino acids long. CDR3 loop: CASSPRGRNTEAFF. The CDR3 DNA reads TGTGCCAGCAGCCCCAGGGGGCGCAACACTGAAGCTTTCTTT.

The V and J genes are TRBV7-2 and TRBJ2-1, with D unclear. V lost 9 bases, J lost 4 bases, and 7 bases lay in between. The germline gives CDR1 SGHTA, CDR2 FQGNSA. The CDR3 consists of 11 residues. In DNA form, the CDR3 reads TGTGCCAGTTACGATTACAATGAGCAGTTCTTC. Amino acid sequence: CASYDYNEQFF.

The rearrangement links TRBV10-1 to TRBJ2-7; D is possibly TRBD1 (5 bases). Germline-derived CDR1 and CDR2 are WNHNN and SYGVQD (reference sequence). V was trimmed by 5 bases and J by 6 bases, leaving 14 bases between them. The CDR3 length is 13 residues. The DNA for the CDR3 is TGCGCCAGCAGTAACAGGTACGAAAGCGAGCAGTACTTC. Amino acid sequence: CASSNRYESEQYF.

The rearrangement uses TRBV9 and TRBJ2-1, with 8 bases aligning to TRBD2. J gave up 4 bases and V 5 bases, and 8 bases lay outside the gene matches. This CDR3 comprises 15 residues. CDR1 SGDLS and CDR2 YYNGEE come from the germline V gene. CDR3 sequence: CASSIIAGTYNEQFF. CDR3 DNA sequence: TGTGCCAGCAGTATTATAGCGGGGACTTACAATGAGCAGTTCTTC.

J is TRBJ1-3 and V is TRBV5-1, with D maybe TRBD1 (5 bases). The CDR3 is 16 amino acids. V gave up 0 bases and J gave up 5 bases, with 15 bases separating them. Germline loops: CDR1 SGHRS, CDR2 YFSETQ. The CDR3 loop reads CASSLEGTRSRNTIYF. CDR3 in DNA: TGCGCCAGCAGCTTGGAGGGGACCAGATCGAGAAACACCATATATTTT.

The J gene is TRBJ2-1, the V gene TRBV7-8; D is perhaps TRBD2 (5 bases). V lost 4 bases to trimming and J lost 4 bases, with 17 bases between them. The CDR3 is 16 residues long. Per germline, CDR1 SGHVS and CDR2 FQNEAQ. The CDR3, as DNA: TGTGCCAGCAGCTCCTTAGCGAACAGTCTATACAATGAGCAGTTCTTC. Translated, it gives CASSSLANSLYNEQFF.

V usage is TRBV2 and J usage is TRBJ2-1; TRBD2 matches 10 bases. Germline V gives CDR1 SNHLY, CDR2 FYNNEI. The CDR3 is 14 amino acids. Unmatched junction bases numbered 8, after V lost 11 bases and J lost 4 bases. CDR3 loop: CAVPTSGLYNEQFF. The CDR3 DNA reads TGTGCCGTCCCGACTAGCGGGCTATACAATGAGCAGTTCTTC.

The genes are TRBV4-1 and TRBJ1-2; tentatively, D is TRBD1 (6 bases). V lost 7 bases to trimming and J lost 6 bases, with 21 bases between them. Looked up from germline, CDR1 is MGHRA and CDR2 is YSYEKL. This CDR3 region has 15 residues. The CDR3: CASTLAKIPGDGYTF. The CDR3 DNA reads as TGCGCCAGCACCCTAGCCAAGATTCCAGGGGATGGCTACACCTTC.

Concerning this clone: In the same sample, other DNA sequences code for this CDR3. The CDR3 DNA is TGTGCCAGCAGCTCCCGACTAGCGGATCAAGAGACCCAGTACTTC. It codes for CASSSRLADQETQYF. The chain has TRBV7-9 and TRBJ2-5, with TRBD2 matching over 9 bases. With 4 bases clipped from V and 2 bases from J, the junction kept 5 bases outside the gene matches. CDR3 length equals 15 residues. The V gene's germline CDR1 is SEHNR and CDR2 FQNEAQ (reference sequence).

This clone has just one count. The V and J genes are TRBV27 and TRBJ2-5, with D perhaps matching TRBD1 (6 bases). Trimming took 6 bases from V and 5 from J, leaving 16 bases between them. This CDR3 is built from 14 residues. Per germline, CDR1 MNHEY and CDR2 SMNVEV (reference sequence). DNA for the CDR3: TGTGCCAGCAGGTCCCTGGGGGCGAGCGAGACCCAGTACTTC. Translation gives CASRSLGASETQYF.

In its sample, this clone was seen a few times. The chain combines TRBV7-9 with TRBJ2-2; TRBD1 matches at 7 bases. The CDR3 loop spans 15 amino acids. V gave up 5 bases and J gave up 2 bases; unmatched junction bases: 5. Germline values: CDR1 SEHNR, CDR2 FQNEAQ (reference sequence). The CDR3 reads CASSHGQANTGELFF. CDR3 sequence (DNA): TGTGCCAGCAGCCACGGACAGGCCAACACCGGGGAGCTGTTTTTT.

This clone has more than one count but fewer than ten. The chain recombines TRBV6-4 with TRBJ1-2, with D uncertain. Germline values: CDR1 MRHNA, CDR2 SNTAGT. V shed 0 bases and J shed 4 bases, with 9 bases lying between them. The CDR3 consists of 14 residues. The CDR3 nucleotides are TGTGCCAGCAGTGACTCACGCCAGCCCTATGGCTACACCTTC. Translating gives CASSDSRQPYGYTF.

CDR3 sequence: CASRPDRGRGNEQFF. CDR3 sequence (DNA): TGTGCCAGCAGACCGGACAGGGGTCGTGGGAATGAGCAGTTCTTC. The chain joins TRBV7-2 to TRBJ2-1, with 9 positions matching TRBD1. CDR1 is SGHTA and CDR2 is FQGNSA in the germline V gene. The CDR3 has 15 residues. The J segment lost 7 bases and the V segment lost 6 bases, leaving 10 bases of the junction unmatched.

CDR3 nucleotide sequence: TGTGCCTGGTCCGGGGCGGGGGGGACAGATACGCAGTATTTT. This encodes CAWSGAGGTDTQYF. The V gene is TRBV30, the J gene TRBJ2-3; 9 bases map to TRBD2. Germline loops: CDR1 GTSNPN, CDR2 SVGIG (reference sequence). This CDR3 has 14 amino acids. J gave up 3 bases and V 5 bases, and 6 bases lay outside the gene matches.

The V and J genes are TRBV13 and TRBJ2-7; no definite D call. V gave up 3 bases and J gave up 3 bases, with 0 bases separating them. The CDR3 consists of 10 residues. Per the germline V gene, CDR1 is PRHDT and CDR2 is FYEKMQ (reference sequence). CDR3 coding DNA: TGTGCCAGCAGCTTCTACGAGCAGTACTTC. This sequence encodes CASSFYEQYF.

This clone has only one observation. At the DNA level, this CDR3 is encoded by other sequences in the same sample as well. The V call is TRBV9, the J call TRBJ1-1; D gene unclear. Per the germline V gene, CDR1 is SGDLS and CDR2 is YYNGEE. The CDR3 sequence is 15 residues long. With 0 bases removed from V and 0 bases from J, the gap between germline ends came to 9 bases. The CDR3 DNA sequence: TGTGCCAGCAGCGTAGGGGATAGCGTGAACACTGAAGCTTTCTTT. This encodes CASSVGDSVNTEAFF. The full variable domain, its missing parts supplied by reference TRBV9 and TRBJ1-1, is DSGVTQTPKHLITATGQRVTLRCSPRSGDLSVYWYQQSLDQGLQFLIQYYNGEERAKGNILERFSAQQFPDLHSELNLSSLELGDSALYFCASSVGDSVNTEAFFGQGTRLTVV.

DNA of the CDR3: TGTGCCAGCAGCCATACCGGACAGGACAATCAGCCCCAGCATTTT. As protein: CASSHTGQDNQPQHF. The chain employs TRBV9 and TRBJ1-5; TRBD1 agrees at 7 bases. Germline-derived CDR1 and CDR2 are SGDLS and YYNGEE. Trimming removed 4 bases from V and 3 bases from J; junction bases left unmatched: 7. The CDR3 runs 15 residues. The entire variable domain, with the rest obtained from reference TRBV9 and TRBJ1-5, is as follows: DSGVTQTPKHLITATGQRVTLRCSPRSGDLSVYWYQQSLDQGLQFLIQYYNGEERAKGNILERFSAQQFPDLHSELNLSSLELGDSALYFCASSHTGQDNQPQHFGDGTRLSIL.

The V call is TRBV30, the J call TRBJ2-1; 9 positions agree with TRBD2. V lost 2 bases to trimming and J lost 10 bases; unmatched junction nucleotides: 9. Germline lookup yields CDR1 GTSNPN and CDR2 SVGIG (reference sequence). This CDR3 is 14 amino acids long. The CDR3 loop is CAWSHAGGPGEQFF. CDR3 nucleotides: TGTGCCTGGAGTCACGCGGGAGGGCCTGGGGAGCAGTTCTTC.